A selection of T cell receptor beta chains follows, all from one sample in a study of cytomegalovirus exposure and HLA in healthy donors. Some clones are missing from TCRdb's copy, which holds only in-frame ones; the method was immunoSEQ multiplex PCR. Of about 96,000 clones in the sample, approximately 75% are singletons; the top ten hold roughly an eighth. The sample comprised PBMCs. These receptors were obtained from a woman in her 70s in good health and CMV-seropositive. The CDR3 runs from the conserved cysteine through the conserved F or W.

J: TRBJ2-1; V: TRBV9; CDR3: CASSVTGGNEQFF
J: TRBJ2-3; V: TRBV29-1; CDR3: CSVEATGGGGTDTQYF
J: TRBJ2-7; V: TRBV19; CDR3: CASSATLSGPYEQYF
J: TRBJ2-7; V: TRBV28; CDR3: CASTRGSYEQYF
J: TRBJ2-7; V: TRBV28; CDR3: CASSFSMGLLSYEQYF
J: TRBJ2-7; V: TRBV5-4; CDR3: CASSLRGAYEQYF
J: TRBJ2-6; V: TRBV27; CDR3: CASSSRGANVLTF
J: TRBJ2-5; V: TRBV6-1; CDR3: CASTAGLGLETQYF
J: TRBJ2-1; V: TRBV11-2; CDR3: CASSRTSGGTYNEQFF
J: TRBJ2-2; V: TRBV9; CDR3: CASSLRLAGGNTGELFF
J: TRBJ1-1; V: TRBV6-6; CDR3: CASSQDRGWDTEAFF
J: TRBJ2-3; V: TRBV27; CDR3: CATRQGENTDTQYF
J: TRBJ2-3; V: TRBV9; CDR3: CASSQGRASGGTDTQYF
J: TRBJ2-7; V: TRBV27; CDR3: CASSFLAGGSIEQYF
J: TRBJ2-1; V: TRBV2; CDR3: CAINTGKRGINEQFF
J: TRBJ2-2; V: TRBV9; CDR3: CASSARGGDGELFF
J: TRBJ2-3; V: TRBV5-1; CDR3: CASSSQRSNSDTQYF
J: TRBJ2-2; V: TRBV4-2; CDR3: CASFLAGGPNTGELFF
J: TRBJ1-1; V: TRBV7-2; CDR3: CASSLVSSNTEAFF
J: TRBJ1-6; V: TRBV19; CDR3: CASSILSLDSPLHF
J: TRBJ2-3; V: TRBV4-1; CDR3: CASSRVGGGLADTQYF
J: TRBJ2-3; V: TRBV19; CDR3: CASRLGLAGGLSTDTQYF
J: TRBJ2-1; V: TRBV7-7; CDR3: CASSLDSGPYNEQFF
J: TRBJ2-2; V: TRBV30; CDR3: CAWTDTGELFF
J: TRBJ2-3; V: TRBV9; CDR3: CASSVVASGGTDTQYF
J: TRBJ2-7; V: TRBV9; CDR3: CASSATGTGGPQQYF
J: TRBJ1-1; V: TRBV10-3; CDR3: CAIRTGANTEAFF
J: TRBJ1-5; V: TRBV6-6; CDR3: CASSTGGLQPQHF
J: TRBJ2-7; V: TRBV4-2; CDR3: CASSQARHPYEQYF
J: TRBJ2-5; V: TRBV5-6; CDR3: CASSPDRGEAQYF
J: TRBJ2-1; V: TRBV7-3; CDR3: CASSLSSSGSNEQFF
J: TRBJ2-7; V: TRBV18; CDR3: CASSPFGGSYEQYF
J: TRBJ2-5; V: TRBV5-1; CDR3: CASSSGPAGGLQETQYF
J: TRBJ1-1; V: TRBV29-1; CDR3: CSVERDKGYFGEAFF
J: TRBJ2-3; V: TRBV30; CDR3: CAWSVRPGGRRDTQYF
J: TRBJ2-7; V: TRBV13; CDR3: CASSLEVGGAGEQYF
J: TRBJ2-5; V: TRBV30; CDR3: CAWSTDSQETQYF
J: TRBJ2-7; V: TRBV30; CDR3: CAWTGTGPGDEQYF
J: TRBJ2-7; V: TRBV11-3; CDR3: CASSSTEQYF
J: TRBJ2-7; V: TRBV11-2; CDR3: CASSLAAYEQYF
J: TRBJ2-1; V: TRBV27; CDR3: CASTLTGPSSYNEQFF
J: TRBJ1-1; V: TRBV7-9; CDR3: CASSSIGTVNTEAFF
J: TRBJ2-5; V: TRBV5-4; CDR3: CASSLPSRETQYF
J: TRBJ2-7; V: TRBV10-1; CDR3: CASSEMEDYEQYF
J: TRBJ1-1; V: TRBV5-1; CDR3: CASTWGGTGNTEAFF
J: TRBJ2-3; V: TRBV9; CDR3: CASSPSGGRTDTQYF
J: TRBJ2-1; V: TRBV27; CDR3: CASSPHTSYNEQFF
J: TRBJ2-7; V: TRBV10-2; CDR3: CASSELTSGRIYEQYF
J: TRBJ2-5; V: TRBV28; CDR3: CASSSSGLAGEEETQYF
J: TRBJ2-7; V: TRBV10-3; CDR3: CAISQGARKSYEQYF